The 27 T cell receptor beta chains given below trace back to one sample, sequenced in a study of shared clonotypes between healthy human individuals. Generated by immunoSEQ multiplex PCR, the TCRdb table keeps only in-frame clones and is missing some. Found here are under 1,100,000 clones, more than 75% of them singletons; the top ten hold 0.6% to 0.7%. Material for sequencing was memory CD4+ T cells from PBMCs. As for subset: CD45RA-negative fraction. The receptors stem from a man younger than 35 in good health. Some clones in this sample may be carry-over from other donors' samples.

The chain employs TRBV7-9 and TRBJ1-4; the match to TRBD1 covers 7 bases. There are 16 residues in the CDR3. CDR1 and CDR2 from the germline V gene are SEHNR and FQNEAQ (reference sequence). After removal of 5 bases from V and 7 bases from J, the junction contained 13 bases not matched to a gene. Here the CDR3 reads CASSPSPRQGSEKLFF. CDR3 nucleotides: TGTGCCAGCAGCCCGAGCCCTCGACAGGGAAGTGAAAAACTGTTTTTT.

The CDR3 protein is CASSYSDGGVGDEQYF. The DNA for the CDR3 is TGTGCCAGCAGTTACTCGGATGGGGGAGTCGGGGACGAGCAGTACTTC. The chain uses TRBV6-6 and TRBJ2-7; perhaps D is TRBD1 or TRBD2 (5 bases each). Germline V gives CDR1 MNHNY, CDR2 SVGAGI (reference sequence). The CDR3 covers 16 residues. The ends were cut back, 0 bases at V and 5 bases at J, with 17 bases in the middle.

This clone showed up just a few times. The rearrangement uses TRBV6-1 and TRBJ1-2; D gene unclear. Germline assignment: CDR1 MNHNS and CDR2 SASEGT. There are 13 residues in the CDR3. V shed 9 bases and J shed 0 bases, with 11 bases lying between them. CDR3 nucleotide sequence: TGTGCCAGTTTGACCGACGCTAACTATGGCTACACCTTC. It specifies CASLTDANYGYTF.

This clone occurred once. The chain is built from TRBV30 and TRBJ2-3; no clear D gene. CDR1 GTSNPN and CDR2 SVGIG come from the germline V gene (reference sequence). With 3 bases removed from V and 0 bases from J, the gap between germline ends came to 7 bases. The length of the CDR3 is 13 residues. CDR3 nucleotide sequence: TGTGCCTGGAGAGGGTTTAGCACAGATACGCAGTATTTT. Translating gives CAWRGFSTDTQYF.

The rearrangement links TRBV28 to TRBJ1-1; 7 bases align to TRBD1. V gave up 6 bases and J gave up 6 bases; unmatched junction bases: 13. The CDR3 loop spans 15 amino acids. CDR1 and CDR2 from the germline V gene are MDHEN and SYDVKM. The DNA for the CDR3 is TGTGCCAGCAGCATAAGATCGACAGGGTACGCTGAAGCTTTCTTT. Amino acids: CASSIRSTGYAEAFF.

J is TRBJ2-7 and V is TRBV7-3; D is ambiguous. V was cut by 1 base and J by 1 base, with 11 bases left in between. Germline V gene data show CDR1 as SGHTA and CDR2 as FQGTGA. The CDR3 sequence is 15 residues long. In DNA form, the CDR3 reads TGTGCCAGCAGCTTAATATCTGGTTTATCCTACGAGCAGTACTTC. This codes for CASSLISGLSYEQYF.

This chain joins TRBV9 and TRBJ2-2; 7 bases are a match to TRBD1. Germline CDR1 is SGDLS and CDR2 is YYNGEE. This CDR3 has 15 residues. V was pared by 4 bases and J by 6 bases, with 9 bases of the junction left unmatched. The CDR3 here is CASSPEDRRSGELFF. The CDR3 region has the DNA TGTGCCAGCAGCCCCGAGGACAGGCGCTCCGGGGAGCTGTTTTTT.

This clone was counted once. This chain joins TRBV7-9 and TRBJ2-3; D tentatively fits TRBD1 or TRBD2 (6 bases each). Per the germline V gene, CDR1 is SEHNR and CDR2 is FQNEAQ (reference sequence). This CDR3 has 15 residues. The V gene lost 5 bases and the J gene lost 8 bases, with 20 bases spanning the gap. The CDR3 DNA sequence: TGTGCCAGCAGCCATTCGACAGGAGGGCGTTTTACGCAGTATTTT. It encodes CASSHSTGGRFTQYF.

This CDR3 is CASSQTQGGNTIYF. In DNA, the CDR3 is TGCGCCAGCAGCCAAACCCAGGGAGGAAACACCATATATTTT. The rearrangement joins TRBV5-1 to TRBJ1-3; weak D call: TRBD1 (5 bases). The V end was cut by 4 bases, the J end by 4 bases, with 12 bases between. This CDR3 has 14 amino acids. Germline CDR1 SGHRS, CDR2 YFSETQ. Together with reference TRBV5-1 and TRBJ1-3, the CDR3 gives the full variable domain: KAGVTQTPRYLIKTRGQQVTLSCSPISGHRSVSWYQQTPGQGLQFLFEYFSETQRNKGNFPGRFSGRQFSNSRSEMNVSTLELGDSALYLCASSQTQGGNTIYFGEGSWLTVV.

Note on this clone: Additional DNA sequences in this sample encode the identical CDR3. The chain has TRBV7-2 and TRBJ2-3; no clear D gene. The V and J ends lost 6 bases and 4 bases respectively, with 5 bases between them. CDR1 is SGHTA, CDR2 FQGNSA, per germline. The CDR3 is made up of 11 amino acids. In nucleotides, the CDR3 is TGTGCCAGCAGTCTAGCAGATACGCAGTATTTT. As protein: CASSLADTQYF. Filled out from reference TRBV7-2 and TRBJ2-3, the complete variable domain reads GAGVSQSPSNKVTEKGKDVELRCDPISGHTALYWYRQSLGQGLEFLIYFQGNSAPDKSGLPSDRFSAERTGGSVSTLTIQRTQQEDSAVYLCASSLADTQYFGPGTRLTVL.

V and J are TRBV11-2 and TRBJ2-1; D is unclear. There are 12 residues in the CDR3. Germline V CDR1 and CDR2: SGHAT, FQNNGV. The ends were cut back, 0 bases at V and 6 bases at J, with 3 bases in the middle. The CDR3 spells CASSLDPNEQFF. In DNA, the CDR3 is TGTGCCAGCAGCTTAGATCCCAATGAGCAGTTCTTC.

The chain couples TRBV29-1 to TRBJ1-1; D ambiguous. The CDR3 sequence is 14 residues long. Per the germline V gene, CDR1 is SQVTM and CDR2 is ANQGSEA. V lost 3 bases and J lost 0, with 11 bases in between. CDR3 coding DNA: TGCAGCGTTGAGGGGAGTGTAATGAACACTGAAGCTTTCTTT. Translating gives CSVEGSVMNTEAFF.

In its sample, this clone was seen once. The chain is built from TRBV29-1 and TRBJ2-5; TRBD2 matches at 13 bases. Trimming cost V 7 bases and J 5 bases; bases outside gene matches: 10. From germline, CDR1 is SQVTM and CDR2 ANQGSEA. There are 15 residues in the CDR3. The CDR3 DNA is TGCAGCGCCGGCGGACTAGCGGGAGTTTGGGAGACCCAGTACTTC. As protein: CSAGGLAGVWETQYF.

This sequence joins TRBV5-4 and TRBJ2-5; D is undetermined. Trimming removed 0 bases from V and 5 bases from J, with 8 bases in between. Per the germline V gene, CDR1 is SGHNT and CDR2 is YYREEE (reference sequence). The length of the CDR3 is 13 residues. CDR3 loop: CASSLVFGETQYF. The CDR3 nucleotides read TGTGCCAGCAGCTTGGTCTTCGGGGAGACCCAGTACTTC.

The rearrangement uses TRBV7-6 and TRBJ1-5, with 8 positions matching TRBD1. V lost 1 base and J lost 9; bases outside the gene matches: 11. This CDR3 has 16 amino acids. The germline CDR1 and CDR2 sequences are SGHVS and FNYEAQ. CDR3 region: CASSLGQGAMGLPQHF. CDR3 sequence (DNA): TGTGCCAGCAGCTTAGGGCAGGGGGCTATGGGGTTGCCCCAGCATTTT.

V and J are TRBV30 and TRBJ2-1; TRBD1 is a possible D gene (6 bases). Trimming took off 0 bases at V and 9 bases at J, with 21 bases between the two ends. Germline CDR1 is GTSNPN and CDR2 is SVGIG (reference sequence). The CDR3 loop spans 16 amino acids. The CDR3 is CAWSVKGTMFRSEQFF. CDR3 bases: TGTGCCTGGAGTGTAAAAGGGACAATGTTTCGCTCTGAGCAGTTCTTC.

The chain combines TRBV28 with TRBJ2-7; D is perhaps TRBD2 (6 bases). CDR1 and CDR2 (germline): MDHEN, SYDVKM. The CDR3 runs to 16 residues. Trimming removed 4 bases from V and 0 bases from J, with 16 bases in between. In nucleotides, the CDR3 is TGTGCCAGCAGTTCCCCGGGGGTAAAGAGCTCCTACGAGCAGTACTTC. Protein product: CASSSPGVKSSYEQYF. The complete variable domain, with remaining parts taken from reference TRBV28 and TRBJ2-7, reads DVKVTQSSRYLVKRTGEKVFLECVQDMDHENMFWYRQDPGLGLRLIYFSYDVKMKEKGDIPEGYSVSREKKERFSLILESASTNQTSMYLCASSSPGVKSSYEQYFGPGTRLTVT.

The chain is built from TRBV5-1 and TRBJ1-1, with TRBD1 matching 7 bases. Germline CDR1 and CDR2: SGHRS and YFSETQ. The CDR3 length is 15 residues. V lost 1 base, J lost 4 bases, and 7 bases stayed unmatched. CDR3 loop: CASSLLEGASTEAFF. The CDR3 coding sequence is TGCGCCAGCAGCTTGTTAGAGGGGGCTAGCACTGAAGCTTTCTTT.

The V call is TRBV5-1, the J call TRBJ2-1; D ambiguous. The length of the CDR3 is 15 residues. CDR1 and CDR2 (germline): SGHRS, YFSETQ. The V end was cut by 0 bases, the J end by 0 bases, with 7 bases between. The CDR3 coding sequence is TGCGCCAGCAGCTTGGGACCGAACTCCTACAATGAGCAGTTCTTC. Its translation: CASSLGPNSYNEQFF.

This chain links TRBV6-1 with TRBJ2-3; D ambiguous. V shed 6 bases and J shed 2 bases, with 9 bases lying between them. This CDR3 region has 13 residues. The V gene's germline CDR1 is MNHNS and CDR2 SASEGT. The CDR3: CASSVVFTDTQYF. CDR3 DNA sequence: TGTGCCAGCAGCGTCGTTTTCACAGATACGCAGTATTTT.

The chain is built from TRBV11-2 and TRBJ2-7, with D possibly called TRBD1 or TRBD2 (5 bases each). This CDR3 is 12 amino acids long. The germline gives CDR1 SGHAT, CDR2 FQNNGV. Trimming took off 5 bases at V and 13 bases at J, with 18 bases between the two ends. DNA of the CDR3: TGTGCCAGCAGCCACCCGGGGCGGGCGGCCTACTTC. Encoded protein: CASSHPGRAAYF.

For this clone: This same CDR3 is encoded by further DNA sequences in the sample. The chain links TRBV5-1 to TRBJ1-2; unclear D gene. This CDR3 is built from 13 residues. Looked up from germline, CDR1 is SGHRS and CDR2 is YFSETQ. Trimming left V 0 bases short and J 3 bases short, with 6 bases between. CDR3 nucleotide sequence: TGCGCCAGCAGCTTGGACGGGGACTATGGCTACACCTTC. Protein sequence: CASSLDGDYGYTF.

J is TRBJ2-5 and V is TRBV4-1, with 11 bases that match TRBD2. Germline V gives CDR1 MGHRA, CDR2 YSYEKL. Trimming cost V 4 bases and J 5 bases; bases outside gene matches: 9. CDR3 length equals 16 residues. The CDR3 reads CASSLLSGRDVETQYF. The CDR3 region has the DNA TGCGCCAGCAGCCTCCTTAGCGGGAGGGACGTGGAGACCCAGTACTTC.

This chain connects TRBV10-1 to TRBJ2-5; 12 bases fit TRBD2. Trimming took 0 bases from V and 5 from J; bases not matched to a gene: 1. The V gene's germline CDR1 is WNHNN and CDR2 SYGVQD (reference sequence). This CDR3 comprises 15 residues. CDR3 in DNA: TGCGCCAGCAGTGAGTCACTAGCGGGAGGTGAGACCCAGTACTTC. The encoded protein is CASSESLAGGETQYF.

V and J are TRBV18 and TRBJ1-1; D unresolved. The V gene's germline CDR1 is KGHSH and CDR2 LQKENI. The V gene lost 3 bases and the J gene lost 2 bases, with 10 bases spanning the gap. The CDR3 contains 14 residues. Written as DNA, the CDR3 is TGTGCCAGCTCACCGGGTTATCTAAACACTGAAGCTTTCTTT. Translation: CASSPGYLNTEAFF.

The chain joins TRBV2 to TRBJ2-5, with a tentative D call TRBD2 (6 bases). Trimming removed 3 bases at V and 5 bases at J, with 16 bases between. This CDR3 is built from 15 residues. The germline CDR1 and CDR2 sequences are SNHLY and FYNNEI. The CDR3 DNA follows: TGTGCCAGCAGTGACGCGGACTGGAGGGAGGAGACCCAGTACTTC. It codes for CASSDADWREETQYF.

The chain uses TRBV28 and TRBJ2-7, with D unresolved. CDR3 length: 14 residues. V lost 3 bases and J lost 0, with 9 bases in between. Germline CDR1 MDHEN, CDR2 SYDVKM. CDR3 protein: CASSFRQSSYEQYF. The CDR3 nucleotides read TGTGCCAGCAGTTTTAGGCAGAGCTCCTACGAGCAGTACTTC.